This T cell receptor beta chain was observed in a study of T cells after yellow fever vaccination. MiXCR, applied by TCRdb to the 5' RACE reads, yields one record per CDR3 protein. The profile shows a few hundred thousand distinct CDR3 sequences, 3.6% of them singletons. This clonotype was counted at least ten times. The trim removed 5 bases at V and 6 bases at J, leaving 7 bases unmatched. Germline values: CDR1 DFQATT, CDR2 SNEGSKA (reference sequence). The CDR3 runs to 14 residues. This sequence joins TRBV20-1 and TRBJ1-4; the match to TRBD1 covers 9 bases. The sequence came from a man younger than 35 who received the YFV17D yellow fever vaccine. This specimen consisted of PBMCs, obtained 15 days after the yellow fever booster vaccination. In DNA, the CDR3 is TGCAGTGCTTTCACACAGGGGGCTTATGAAAAACTGTTTTTT. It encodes CSAFTQGAYEKLFF.